The 22 T cell receptor beta chains reported below all come from one sample, sequenced in a study of blood T cell repertoires in COVID-19. The table came from immunoSEQ multiplex PCR; TCRdb's copy has only in-frame clones and leaves some out. This table has 200,000 to 250,000 clones, around 89% appearing once. Sequenced material: PBMCs or T cells enriched from blood (not recorded which). The receptors derive from a woman in her late teens or twenties in a cohort exposed to, infected with or recovered from COVID-19 (not recorded which).

The rearrangement joins TRBV29-1 to TRBJ1-2; 8 bases match TRBD1. CDR1 is SQVTM and CDR2 is ANQGSEA in the germline V gene. This CDR3 has 11 amino acids. Losses at the gene ends were 5 bases for V and 6 bases for J; bases not matched to a gene: 2. CDR3 in DNA: TGCAGCGTTAACAGGGGGGATGGCTACACCTTC. Its translation: CSVNRGDGYTF. The full variable domain, with the rest looked up from reference TRBV29-1 and TRBJ1-2, is SAVISQKPSRDICQRGTSLTIQCQVDSQVTMMFWYRQQPGQSLTLIATANQGSEATYESGFVIDKFPISRPNLTFSTLTVSNMSPEDSSIYLCSVNRGDGYTFGSGTRLTVV.

The V call is TRBV11-2, the J call TRBJ2-3, with D maybe TRBD2 (5 bases). V was clipped by 8 bases and J by 0 bases, with 18 bases between them. CDR3 length: 16 residues. Germline V CDR1 and CDR2: SGHAT, FQNNGV. This CDR3 reads CASPGSSRRSTDTQYF. The CDR3 DNA sequence: TGTGCCAGCCCCGGTAGTAGCAGGAGGAGCACAGATACGCAGTATTTT.

This chain links TRBV19 with TRBJ2-1, with TRBD1 matching 10 bases. This CDR3 spans 15 amino acids. With V trimmed by 4 bases and J by 8 bases, 8 bases remained unmatched. Germline loops: CDR1 LNHDA, CDR2 SQIVND (reference sequence). The CDR3 DNA follows: TGTGCCAGTAGTACGGGACAGGGGCCAGGGGATGAGCAGTTCTTC. Its protein product is CASSTGQGPGDEQFF.

The V gene is TRBV7-8, the J gene TRBJ2-1; possibly TRBD2 for D (6 bases). Germline V CDR1 and CDR2: SGHVS, FQNEAQ. The CDR3 contains 16 residues. Trimming removed 5 bases at V and 6 bases at J, with 20 bases between. DNA for the CDR3: TGTGCCAGCAGCGGGTATGAGACTAGAGGTTCCAATGAGCAGTTCTTC. It codes for CASSGYETRGSNEQFF.

The chain combines TRBV27 with TRBJ1-2; 8 bases line up with TRBD1. Germline V gene sequence: CDR1 MNHEY, CDR2 SMNVEV (reference sequence). This CDR3 is built from 15 residues. J gave up 6 bases and V 2 bases, and 8 bases lay outside the gene matches. The CDR3, as DNA: TGTGCCAGCAGTTTAAGGGCAGGGGGCAACCATGGCTACACCTTC. Protein product: CASSLRAGGNHGYTF.

The chain has TRBV3-1 (or the pseudogene TRBV3-2) and TRBJ2-1; 9 bases align to TRBD2. The CDR3 loop spans 16 amino acids. V was clipped by 0 bases and J by 7 bases; unmatched bases: 7. Germline V CDR1 and CDR2: LGHDT, YNNKEL (reference sequence). The CDR3 nucleotides read TGTGCCAGCAGCCAAGATCCTAGCGGGGACTCGAATGAGCAGTTCTTC. Translated: CASSQDPSGDSNEQFF.

This chain uses TRBV4-1 with TRBJ1-2, with 8 bases aligning to TRBD1. This CDR3 spans 16 amino acids. V shed 1 base, J shed 5 bases, and the junction held 9 bases outside the gene matches. Germline loops: CDR1 MGHRA, CDR2 YSYEKL. This CDR3 is CASSQGQTGVFYGYTF. The CDR3 nucleotides are TGCGCCAGCAGCCAAGGGCAGACAGGGGTTTTTTATGGCTACACCTTC.

The rearrangement uses TRBV2 and TRBJ2-7, with 8 bases matching TRBD1. The CDR3 covers 14 residues. Losses at the gene ends were 6 bases for V and 6 bases for J; bases not matched to a gene: 10. CDR1 is SNHLY and CDR2 is FYNNEI in the germline V gene. The CDR3 DNA follows: TGTGCCAGCAGCGCGACAGGGGTGCCCGCCGAGCAGTACTTC. Its translation is CASSATGVPAEQYF.

The chain links TRBV19 to TRBJ1-1; the match to TRBD1 covers 9 bases. Germline V gene data show CDR1 as LNHDA and CDR2 as SQIVND (reference sequence). CDR3 length: 16 residues. With 1 base clipped from V and 4 bases from J, the junction kept 7 bases outside the gene matches. CDR3 in DNA: TGTGCCAGTAGTATAGTTCCGTCGACAGGGGGCACTGAAGCTTTCTTT. Encoded protein: CASSIVPSTGGTEAFF.

This chain joins TRBV18 and TRBJ1-1; D remains unclear. V lost 2 bases and J 3 bases, leaving 13 bases between the germline ends. Germline values: CDR1 KGHSH, CDR2 LQKENI. This CDR3 comprises 15 residues. In DNA form, the CDR3 reads TGTGCCAGCTCACCAAAAACAGACCCCGACACTGAAGCTTTCTTT. Protein sequence: CASSPKTDPDTEAFF.

The chain has TRBV11-2 and TRBJ2-7; D remains unclear. Trimming removed 2 bases from V and 3 bases from J, with 14 bases in between. Germline V gives CDR1 SGHAT, CDR2 FQNNGV. CDR3 size: 15 residues. The CDR3 DNA reads as TGTGCCAGCAGCTTACTCGGCGGTCGGGTCTACGAGCAGTACTTC. It yields the protein CASSLLGGRVYEQYF.

The rearrangement links TRBV19 to TRBJ2-1, with 10 bases lining up with TRBD2. Germline V gene sequence: CDR1 LNHDA, CDR2 SQIVND (reference sequence). The CDR3 consists of 15 residues. V lost 3 bases, J lost 4 bases, and 3 bases stayed unmatched. CDR3: CASSISGRTYNEQFF. The CDR3 bases are TGTGCCAGTAGTATTAGCGGGAGGACGTACAATGAGCAGTTCTTC.

The V and J genes are TRBV13 and TRBJ2-4; TRBD2 agrees at 9 bases. Per the germline V gene, CDR1 is PRHDT and CDR2 is FYEKMQ (reference sequence). After removal of 7 bases from V and 6 bases from J, the junction contained 10 bases not matched to a gene. This CDR3 has 15 residues. CDR3 DNA sequence: TGTGCCAGCACCCATGGGCGGGAGGGTGGAAACATTCAGTACTTC. Protein product: CASTHGREGGNIQYF.

The rearrangement uses TRBV5-6 and TRBJ2-7; 7 bases match TRBD1. The CDR3 extends over 13 amino acids. CDR1 is SGHDT, CDR2 YYEEEE, per germline. V gave up 3 bases and J gave up 6 bases; unmatched junction bases: 6. The CDR3 here is CASSWTGQTEQYF. The CDR3, as DNA: TGTGCCAGCAGCTGGACGGGACAGACCGAGCAGTACTTC.

CDR3 region: CATSRDPSRAIEQYF. The CDR3 region has the DNA TGTGCCACCAGCAGAGACCCCTCCAGGGCTATCGAGCAGTACTTC. The rearrangement uses TRBV15 and TRBJ2-7, with D perhaps TRBD1 (5 bases). Trimming removed 0 bases at V and 6 bases at J, with 15 bases between. CDR1 LNHNV and CDR2 YYDKDF come from the germline V gene (reference sequence). There are 15 residues in the CDR3.

This chain links TRBV4-2 with TRBJ1-2; TRBD1 agrees at 7 bases. CDR1 LGHNA and CDR2 YNFKEQ come from the germline V gene. This CDR3 spans 16 amino acids. J lost 4 bases, V lost 0 bases, and 8 bases had no gene match. The CDR3 sequence: CASSQDEDRVSYGYTF. DNA of the CDR3: TGTGCCAGCAGCCAAGATGAAGACAGGGTTAGCTATGGCTACACCTTC.

This chain links TRBV5-1 with TRBJ2-7; 11 bases match TRBD1. Germline assignment: CDR1 SGHRS and CDR2 YFSETQ. The CDR3 consists of 15 residues. V shed 2 bases, J shed 5 bases, and the junction held 6 bases outside the gene matches. CDR3 nucleotide sequence: TGCGCCAGCAGCTTATCCGGGACAGGGGGAGACGAGCAGTACTTC. Residues: CASSLSGTGGDEQYF.

This sequence joins TRBV7-2 and TRBJ2-7; TRBD1 agrees at 10 bases. This CDR3 has 15 residues. The germline gives CDR1 SGHTA, CDR2 FQGNSA. The V segment lost 0 bases and the J segment 3 bases; nucleotides outside the gene matches: 2. Here the CDR3 reads CASSLAGTGDYEQYF. The CDR3 region has the DNA TGTGCCAGCAGCTTAGCCGGGACAGGGGACTACGAGCAGTACTTC.

The CDR3 reads CSASREGYGYTF. CDR3 nucleotides: TGCAGTGCTAGTCGGGAGGGGTATGGCTACACCTTC. This sequence joins TRBV20-1 and TRBJ1-2; a weak D match, TRBD1 (5 bases). V lost 3 bases to trimming and J lost 5 bases, with 10 bases between them. The CDR3 length is 12 residues. Germline lookup yields CDR1 DFQATT and CDR2 SNEGSKA (reference sequence).

This chain uses TRBV5-4 with TRBJ1-1; maybe TRBD1 (6 bases). Trimming took off 2 bases at V and 10 bases at J, with 18 bases between the two ends. Germline V CDR1 and CDR2: SGHNT, YYREEE (reference sequence). The length of the CDR3 is 14 residues. The CDR3 nucleotides are TGTGCCAGCAGCTTCCGTGCAGGGGCTATGGGAGCTTTCTTT. It translates to CASSFRAGAMGAFF.

The gene calls are TRBV28 and TRBJ2-6; D not certain. The CDR3 totals 15 residues. The V gene lost 2 bases and the J gene lost 0 bases, with 5 bases spanning the gap. Germline V CDR1 and CDR2: MDHEN, SYDVKM. DNA of the CDR3: TGTGCCAGCAGTTTAGGGCCCTCTGGGGCCAACGTCCTGACTTTC. As protein: CASSLGPSGANVLTF.

The chain combines TRBV5-4 with TRBJ1-5; D is uncertain. The CDR3 covers 13 residues. Germline lookup yields CDR1 SGHNT and CDR2 YYREEE (reference sequence). The ends were cut back, 0 bases at V and 7 bases at J, with 8 bases in the middle. DNA for the CDR3: TGTGCCAGCAGCTTGGGGCAGAAACAGCCCCAGCATTTT. Amino acid sequence: CASSLGQKQPQHF.